These 9 T cell receptor beta chains share one sample of origin, sequenced in a study of blood T cell repertoires in COVID-19. Data came from immunoSEQ multiplex PCR; TCRdb stores just in-frame clones and leaves some out. The sample carries around 220,000 clones, 85% to 90% recorded once. Material: PBMCs or T cells enriched from blood (not recorded which). The origin of the receptors is a young man who had been exposed to COVID-19.

V usage is TRBV6-5 and J usage is TRBJ2-1; TRBD1 matches 9 bases. The CDR3 consists of 14 residues. CDR1 is MNHEY, CDR2 SVGAGI, per germline. V gave up 11 bases and J gave up 7 bases; unmatched junction bases: 12. This CDR3 reads CASEAGTGRNEQFF. Here the CDR3 DNA reads TGTGCCTCTGAAGCGGGGACAGGGAGGAATGAGCAGTTCTTC.

CDR3 nucleotide sequence: TGTGCCAGCAGTAGGGGAGATACGCAGTATTTT. Translating gives CASSRGDTQYF. The gene calls are TRBV2 and TRBJ2-3; possibly TRBD1 for D (5 bases). CDR1 and CDR2 (germline): SNHLY, FYNNEI. V was shortened by 5 bases and J by 5 bases, with 5 bases between the two germline ends. CDR3 length: 11 amino acids.

The rearrangement joins TRBV27 to TRBJ1-5; a possible D gene is TRBD1 (6 bases). This CDR3 contains 12 residues. Germline assignment: CDR1 MNHEY and CDR2 SMNVEV (reference sequence). Trimming pared 5 bases from V and 7 bases from J, leaving 9 bases between. CDR3 DNA sequence: TGTGCCAGCAGTGAGGGGGGGCAGCCCCAGCATTTT. Protein sequence: CASSEGGQPQHF.

V usage is TRBV19 and J usage is TRBJ1-2, with 7 positions matching TRBD1. V dropped 7 bases and J dropped 4; count of bases not matched to a gene: 9. The CDR3 is 14 amino acids. In germline, CDR1 is LNHDA, CDR2 SQIVND (reference sequence). The CDR3 coding sequence is TGTGCCAGTAAGGGAGACAGGGTTCTCTATGGCTACACCTTC. Translation: CASKGDRVLYGYTF.

J is TRBJ2-3 and V is TRBV7-6; 7 bases agree with TRBD2. This CDR3 has 13 amino acids. Germline CDR1 reads SGHVS; CDR2 reads FNYEAQ. V lost 6 bases, J lost 1 base, and 1 base stayed unmatched. In nucleotides, the CDR3 is TGTGCCAGCAGGGCGGGAGGCACAGATACGCAGTATTTT. As protein: CASRAGGTDTQYF.

The chain couples TRBV4-1 to TRBJ1-1, with D maybe TRBD1 (6 bases). With 4 bases removed from V and 5 bases from J, the gap between germline ends came to 17 bases. The CDR3 consists of 15 residues. Germline V lookup: CDR1 MGHRA, CDR2 YSYEKL. The DNA for the CDR3 is TGCGCCAGCAGCCCAAGCCGGGGGGCGCTTACTGAAGCTTTCTTT. This translates into CASSPSRGALTEAFF.

This chain uses TRBV7-2 with TRBJ1-5, with a possible D match to TRBD1 (6 bases). The CDR3 is 13 amino acids. CDR1 and CDR2 (germline): SGHTA, FQGNSA. The V gene lost 4 bases and the J gene lost 8 bases, with 12 bases spanning the gap. This chain's CDR3 is CASSWFGGEPQHF. CDR3 coding DNA: TGTGCCAGCAGCTGGTTTGGGGGCGAGCCCCAGCATTTT. Looking up the rest from reference TRBV7-2 and TRBJ1-5 gives the full variable domain: GAGVSQSPSNKVTEKGKDVELRCDPISGHTALYWYRQSLGQGLEFLIYFQGNSAPDKSGLPSDRFSAERTGGSVSTLTIQRTQQEDSAVYLCASSWFGGEPQHFGDGTRLSIL.

CDR3 DNA: TGTGCCAGCAGTTACTCGGCCCAGTACTTC. Translation: CASSYSAQYF. The chain has TRBV2 and TRBJ2-5; D remains unclear. This CDR3 comprises 10 residues. CDR1 is SNHLY, CDR2 FYNNEI, per germline. V was pared by 5 bases and J by 9 bases, with 7 bases between.

The V and J genes are TRBV5-1 and TRBJ2-2; the match to TRBD1 covers 8 bases. Losses at the gene ends were 5 bases for V and 0 bases for J; bases not matched to a gene: 3. CDR3 size: 15 residues. The V gene's germline CDR1 is SGHRS and CDR2 YFSETQ. The CDR3 reads CASRLQGANTGELFF. DNA of the CDR3: TGCGCCAGCAGATTACAGGGGGCGAACACCGGGGAGCTGTTTTTT.